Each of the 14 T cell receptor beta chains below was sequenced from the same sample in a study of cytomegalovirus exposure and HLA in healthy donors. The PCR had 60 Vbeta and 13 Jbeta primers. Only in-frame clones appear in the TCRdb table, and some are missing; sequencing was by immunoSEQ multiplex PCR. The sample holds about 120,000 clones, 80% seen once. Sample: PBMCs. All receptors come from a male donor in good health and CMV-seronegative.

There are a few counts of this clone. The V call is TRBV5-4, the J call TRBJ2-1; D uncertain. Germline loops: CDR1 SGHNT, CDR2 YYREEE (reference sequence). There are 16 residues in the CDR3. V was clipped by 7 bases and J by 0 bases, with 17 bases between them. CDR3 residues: CASGIKELGSYNEQFF. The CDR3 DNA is TGTGCCAGCGGTATCAAGGAGTTGGGCTCCTACAATGAGCAGTTCTTC.

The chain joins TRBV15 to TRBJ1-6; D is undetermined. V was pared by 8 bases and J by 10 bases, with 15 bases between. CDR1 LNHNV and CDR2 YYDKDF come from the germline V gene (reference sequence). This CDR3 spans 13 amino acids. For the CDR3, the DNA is TGTGCCACCGTCCGGGGAATCGGATCACCCCTCCACTTT. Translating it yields CATVRGIGSPLHF.

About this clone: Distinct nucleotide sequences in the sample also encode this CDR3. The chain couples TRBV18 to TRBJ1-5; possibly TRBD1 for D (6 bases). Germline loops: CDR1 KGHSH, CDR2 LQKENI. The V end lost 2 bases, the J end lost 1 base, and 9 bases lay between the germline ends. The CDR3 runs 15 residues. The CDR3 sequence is CASSPTGLSNQPQHF. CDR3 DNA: TGTGCCAGCTCACCAACAGGGTTAAGCAATCAGCCCCAGCATTTT.

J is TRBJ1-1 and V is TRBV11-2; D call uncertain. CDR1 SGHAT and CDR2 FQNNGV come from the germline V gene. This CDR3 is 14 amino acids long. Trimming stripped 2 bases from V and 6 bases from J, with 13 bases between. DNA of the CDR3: TGTGCCAGCAGCTTACGAGGGAAAAATCCTGAAGCTTTCTTT. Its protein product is CASSLRGKNPEAFF.

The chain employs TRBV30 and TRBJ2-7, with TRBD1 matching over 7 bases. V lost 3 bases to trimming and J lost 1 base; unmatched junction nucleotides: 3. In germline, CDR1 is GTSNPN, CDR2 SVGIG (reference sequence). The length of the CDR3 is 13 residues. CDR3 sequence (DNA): TGTGCCTGGAGCCAGGGACAGTCCTACGAGCAGTACTTC. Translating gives CAWSQGQSYEQYF. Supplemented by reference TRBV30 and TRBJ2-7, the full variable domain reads SQTIHQWPATLVQPVGSPLSLECTVEGTSNPNLYWYRQAAGRGLQLLFYSVGIGQISSEVPQNLSASRPQDRQFILSSKKLLLSDSGFYLCAWSQGQSYEQYFGPGTRLTVT.

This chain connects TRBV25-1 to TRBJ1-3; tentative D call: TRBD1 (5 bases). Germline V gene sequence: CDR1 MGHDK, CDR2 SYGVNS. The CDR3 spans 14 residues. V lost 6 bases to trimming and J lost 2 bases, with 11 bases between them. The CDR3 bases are TGTGCCAGCAGAGGTGACAGAACTGGAAACACCATATATTTT. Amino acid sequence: CASRGDRTGNTIYF.

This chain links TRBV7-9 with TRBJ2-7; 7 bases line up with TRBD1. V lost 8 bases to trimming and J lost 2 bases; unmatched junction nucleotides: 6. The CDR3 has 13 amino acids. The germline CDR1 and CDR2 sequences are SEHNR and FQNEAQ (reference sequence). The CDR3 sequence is CASEDGQAYEQYF. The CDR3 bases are TGTGCCAGCGAGGACGGACAGGCCTACGAGCAGTACTTC.

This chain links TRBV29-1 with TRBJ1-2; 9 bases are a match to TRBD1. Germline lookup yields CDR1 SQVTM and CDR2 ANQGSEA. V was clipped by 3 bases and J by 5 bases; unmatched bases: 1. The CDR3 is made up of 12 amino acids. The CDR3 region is CSVDGTGYGYTF. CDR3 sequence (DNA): TGCAGCGTTGATGGGACAGGGTATGGCTACACCTTC.

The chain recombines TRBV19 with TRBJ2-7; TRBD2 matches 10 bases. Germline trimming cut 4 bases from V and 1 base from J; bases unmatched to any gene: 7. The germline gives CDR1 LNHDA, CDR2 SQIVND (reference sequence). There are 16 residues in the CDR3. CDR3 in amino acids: CASSTWGLALSYEQYF. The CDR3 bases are TGTGCCAGTAGTACATGGGGACTAGCGCTTTCCTACGAGCAGTACTTC.

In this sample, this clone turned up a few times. This CDR3 reads CSVVWTGGVEQYF. CDR3 sequence (DNA): TGCAGCGTTGTATGGACAGGGGGTGTCGAGCAGTACTTC. This chain joins TRBV29-1 and TRBJ2-7; 10 bases match TRBD1. The germline V gene has CDR1 SQVTM and CDR2 ANQGSEA. Trimming cost V 4 bases and J 6 bases; bases outside gene matches: 6. This CDR3 is built from 13 residues.

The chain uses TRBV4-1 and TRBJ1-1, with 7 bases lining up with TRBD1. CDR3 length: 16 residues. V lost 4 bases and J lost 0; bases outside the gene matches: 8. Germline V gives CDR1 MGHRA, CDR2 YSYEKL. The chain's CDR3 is CASSPQGSQMNTEAFF. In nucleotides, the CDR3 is TGCGCCAGCAGCCCACAGGGGTCTCAAATGAACACTGAAGCTTTCTTT.

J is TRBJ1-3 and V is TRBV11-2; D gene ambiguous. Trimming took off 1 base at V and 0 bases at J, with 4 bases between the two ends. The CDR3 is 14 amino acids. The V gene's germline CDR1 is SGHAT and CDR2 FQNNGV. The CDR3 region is CASSLGLSGNTIYF. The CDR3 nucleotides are TGTGCCAGCAGCTTAGGACTCTCTGGAAACACCATATATTTT.

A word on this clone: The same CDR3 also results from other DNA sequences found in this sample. CDR3 sequence: CAWGQNTEAFF. In DNA form, the CDR3 reads TGTGCCTGGGGCCAGAACACTGAAGCTTTCTTT. This chain uses TRBV30 with TRBJ1-1; D remains ambiguous. There are 11 residues in the CDR3. V lost 5 bases to trimming and J lost 1 base, with 5 bases between them. Germline V CDR1 and CDR2: GTSNPN, SVGIG (reference sequence).

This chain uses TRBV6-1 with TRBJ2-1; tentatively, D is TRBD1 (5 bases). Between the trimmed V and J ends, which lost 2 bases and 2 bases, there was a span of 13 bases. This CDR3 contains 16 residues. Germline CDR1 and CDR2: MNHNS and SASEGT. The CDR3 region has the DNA TGTGCCAGCAGTGAATGGTCGCAGACAGCCTACAATGAGCAGTTCTTC. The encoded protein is CASSEWSQTAYNEQFF.